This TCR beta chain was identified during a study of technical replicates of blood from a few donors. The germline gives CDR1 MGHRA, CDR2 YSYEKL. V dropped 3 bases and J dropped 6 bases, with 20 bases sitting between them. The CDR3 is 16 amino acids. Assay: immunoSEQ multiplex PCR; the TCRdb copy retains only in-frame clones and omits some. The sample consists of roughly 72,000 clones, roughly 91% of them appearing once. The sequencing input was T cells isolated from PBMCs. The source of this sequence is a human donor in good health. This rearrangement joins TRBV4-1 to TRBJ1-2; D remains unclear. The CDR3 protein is CASSQFSSQEIDGYTF. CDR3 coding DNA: TGCGCCAGCAGCCAGTTCAGCTCGCAGGAAATTGATGGCTACACCTTC.